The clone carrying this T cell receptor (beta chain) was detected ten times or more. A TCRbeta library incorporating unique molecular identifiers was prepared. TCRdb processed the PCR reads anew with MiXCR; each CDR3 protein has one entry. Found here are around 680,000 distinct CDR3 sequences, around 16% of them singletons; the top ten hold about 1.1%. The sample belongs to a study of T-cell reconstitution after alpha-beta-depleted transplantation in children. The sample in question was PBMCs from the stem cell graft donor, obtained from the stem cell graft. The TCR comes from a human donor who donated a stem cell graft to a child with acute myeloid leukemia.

CDR3: CASRRAGSETQYF. The CDR3 DNA follows: TGTGCCAGCAGGAGAGCGGGGTCTGAGACCCAGTACTTC. This chain joins TRBV12-3 or TRBV12-4 and TRBJ2-5, with TRBD2 identical over 7 bases. V lost 6 bases and J lost 5; bases outside the gene matches: 6. This CDR3 region has 13 residues.